The entry below gives a single TCR beta chain sequence along with its context. The data were taken from a study of blood T cell repertoires in COVID-19. The overall study: The analysed material was cDNA or gDNA that came from T cells, B-cell-depleted T cells, or PBMCs.

Using immunoSEQ multiplex PCR, the repertoire was profiled, and TCRdb retains in-frame clones only, with some absent. The table lists approximately 230,000 clones, 75% to 95% of them singletons. Cohort 3 donors counted as recovered after two negative PCRs, clearance, or resolved symptoms. The V and J ends lost 6 bases and 1 base, in that order; junction bases with no gene match: 7. Germline V lookup: CDR1 SGHNT, CDR2 YENEEA. The CDR3 runs 15 residues. The TCR comes from a woman between 18 and 30 years old who had recovered from COVID-19. The chain couples TRBV11-3 to TRBJ1-1, with 8 nucleotides matching TRBD1. The sample was PBMCs or T cells enriched from blood (not recorded which). In DNA, the CDR3 is TGTGCCAGCAGGTCGCAGGGGGCTCCGAACACTGAAGCTTTCTTT. Translating it yields CASRSQGAPNTEAFF.